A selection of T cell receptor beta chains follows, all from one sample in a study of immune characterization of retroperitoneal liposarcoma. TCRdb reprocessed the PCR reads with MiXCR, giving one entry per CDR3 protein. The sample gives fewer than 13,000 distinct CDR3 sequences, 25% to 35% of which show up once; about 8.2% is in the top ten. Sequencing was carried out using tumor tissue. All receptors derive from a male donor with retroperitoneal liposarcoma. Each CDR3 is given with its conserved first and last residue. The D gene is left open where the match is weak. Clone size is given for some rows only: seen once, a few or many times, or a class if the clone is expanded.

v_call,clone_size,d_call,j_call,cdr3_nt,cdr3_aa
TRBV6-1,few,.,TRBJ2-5,TGTGCCAGCAGCCCCGTTGGGGAGACCCAGTACTTC,CASSPVGETQYF
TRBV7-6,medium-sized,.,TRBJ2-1,TGTGCCAGCAGCCCGGGCGACTACGAGCAGTTCTTC,CASSPGDYEQFF
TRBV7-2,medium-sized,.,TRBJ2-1,TGTGCCAGCAGCTTAAGAGAGACCCAGTTCTTC,CASSLRETQFF
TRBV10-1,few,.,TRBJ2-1,.,CASFGPGGYNEQFF
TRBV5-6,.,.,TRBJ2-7,TGTGCCAGCAGCTCCTCCCTTCACAGCTCCTACAATGAGCAGTACTTC,CASSSSLHSSYNEQYF
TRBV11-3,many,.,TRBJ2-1,TGTGCCAGCAGCGCCCGGCCGCTTATGGGGAAAGAGACCCAGTTCTTC,CASSARPLMGKETQFF
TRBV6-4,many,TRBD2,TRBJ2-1,TGTGCCCCCAGGGAGGTAGCGGGAGAGCCCTACAATGAGCAGTTCTTC,CAPREVAGEPYNEQFF
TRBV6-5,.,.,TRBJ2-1,TGTGCCAGCACTGAAGGGTTCGGGGACACGTCCTACGAGCAGTTCTTC,CASTEGFGDTSYEQFF
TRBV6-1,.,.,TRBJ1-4,TGTGCCAGCACCGATACCGGGGAGGTCTTGGGGAAACTGTTTTTT,CASTDTGEVLGKLFF
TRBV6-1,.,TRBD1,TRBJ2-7,TGTGCCAGCACTCGGGGTGGGACAGGGGTTTACGAGCAGTACTTC,CASTRGGTGVYEQYF
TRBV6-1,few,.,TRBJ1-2,TGTGCCAGCGGAGGACCAATGGATCCCTCCAACTATGGCTACACCTTC,CASGGPMDPSNYGYTF
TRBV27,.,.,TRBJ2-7,TGTGCCAGCAGATCAAACAATGCGGCGGCAGGCAACAATGAGCAGTACTTC,CASRSNNAAAGNNEQYF
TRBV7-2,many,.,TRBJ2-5,TGTGCCAGCAGCTTAGGTTCCGCGGGGTCCCAAGAGACCCAGTACTTC,CASSLGSAGSQETQYF
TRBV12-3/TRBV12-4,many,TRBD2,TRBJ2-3,TGTGCCAGCAGACAGACTAGCGGGGGGATACATACGCAGTATTTT,CASRQTSGGIHTQYF
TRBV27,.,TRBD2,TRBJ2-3,TGTGCCGGGAACTGCCGGACTAGCGGGAAGACAGATACGCAGTATTTT,CAGNCRTSGKTDTQYF
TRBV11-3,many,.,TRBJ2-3,TGTGCCAGCAGCTTAGATAGTCGAGATACGCAGTATTTT,CASSLDSRDTQYF
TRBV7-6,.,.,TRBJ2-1,TGTGCCAGCAGCTTTTCATCAGTTGGTTCCAAACGGGAGACCCAGTTCTTC,CASSFSSVGSKRETQFF
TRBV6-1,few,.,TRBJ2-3,TGTGCCAGCAGTGAAGAGTCTTGGGGGGTTCAGGTAGATACGCAGTATTTT,CASSEESWGVQVDTQYF
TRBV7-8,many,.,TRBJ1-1,TGTGCCAGCAGCCGAGGCGGAGTGGCGGCCGAAGCTTTCTTT,CASSRGGVAAEAFF
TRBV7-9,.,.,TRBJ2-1,TGTGCCAGCAGCTACGAACTGGGAATATCTCCCTACAATGAGCAGTTCTTC,CASSYELGISPYNEQFF
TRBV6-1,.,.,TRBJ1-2,TGTGCCAGCAGTGATGCCCTAGGGAGGGTAGGCTACACCTTC,CASSDALGRVGYTF
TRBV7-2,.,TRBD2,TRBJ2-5,TGTGCCAGCAGCTTAGGGCCCACTAGCGGGTGGCAGTACTTC,CASSLGPTSGWQYF
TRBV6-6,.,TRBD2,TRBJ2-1,TGTGCCAGCAGTTACACCGGGACTAGCGCACACTACAATGAGCAGTTCTTC,CASSYTGTSAHYNEQFF
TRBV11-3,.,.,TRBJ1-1,TGTGCCAGCAGCTTAGGGGGGATGGCTTTCTTT,CASSLGGMAFF
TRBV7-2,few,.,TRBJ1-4,TGTGCCAGCAGCGCCAATAGGTGGGAAAAACTGTTTTTT,CASSANRWEKLFF
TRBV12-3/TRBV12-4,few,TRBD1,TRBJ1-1,TGTGCCAGCAGTTTATTACAGGGGGCTTTCTTT,CASSLLQGAFF
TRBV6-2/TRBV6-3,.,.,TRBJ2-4,TGTGCCAGCAGTGCCCGGATGGGAGCCAAAAACATTCAGTACTTC,CASSARMGAKNIQYF
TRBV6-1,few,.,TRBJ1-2,TGTGCCAGCAGTGACAACTATGGCTACACCTTC,CASSDNYGYTF
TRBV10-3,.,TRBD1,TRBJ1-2,TGTGCCATCAGTGCAGGTCCGGGACAGGGGTTTGATGGCTACACCTTC,CAISAGPGQGFDGYTF
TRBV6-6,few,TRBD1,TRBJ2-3,TGTGCCAGCAGTTACTCCTGGACAGGGTTCGGCACAGATACGCAGTATTTT,CASSYSWTGFGTDTQYF
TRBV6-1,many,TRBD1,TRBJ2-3,TGTGCCAGCAGTGAAGGGACAGGGGGCGCTTATACGCAGTATTTT,CASSEGTGGAYTQYF
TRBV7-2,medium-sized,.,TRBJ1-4,TGTGCCAGCAGCTTAAACCAGGGCTCGGAAAAACTGTTTTTT,CASSLNQGSEKLFF
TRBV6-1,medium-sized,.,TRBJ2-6,TGTGCCAGCAGTGAAGAGGGTAGGGCTGGGGCCAACGTCCTGACTTTC,CASSEEGRAGANVLTF
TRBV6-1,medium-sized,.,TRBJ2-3,TGTGCCAGCAGTGAAGCGCAGGGGTCAACAGATACGCAGTATTTT,CASSEAQGSTDTQYF
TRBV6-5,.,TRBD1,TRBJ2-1,TGTGCCAGCAGTAGGTCGGGGACAGATTACAATGAGCAGTTCTTC,CASSRSGTDYNEQFF
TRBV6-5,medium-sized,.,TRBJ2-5,TGTGCCAGCAGTTACGGATATTTAGGGGAGACCCAGTACTTC,CASSYGYLGETQYF
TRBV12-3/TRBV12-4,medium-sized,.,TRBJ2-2,TGTGCCAGCAGTTTAGTAGGGGTACAGGCCGGGGAGCTGTTTTTT,CASSLVGVQAGELFF
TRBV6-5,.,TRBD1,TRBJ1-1,TGTGCCAGCAGTAAGACAGGGAGCATGAACACTGAAGCTTTCTTT,CASSKTGSMNTEAFF
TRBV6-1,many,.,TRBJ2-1,TGTGCCAGCAGTGGGGTCGAAGGATCATACAATGAGCAGTTCTTC,CASSGVEGSYNEQFF
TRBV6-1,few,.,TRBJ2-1,TGTGCCAGCAGTGACTGGCGGGACAACGATGAGCAGTTCTTC,CASSDWRDNDEQFF
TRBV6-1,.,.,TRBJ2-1,TGTGCCAGCAGTATGGCAATTTATGACAATGAGCAGTTCTTC,CASSMAIYDNEQFF